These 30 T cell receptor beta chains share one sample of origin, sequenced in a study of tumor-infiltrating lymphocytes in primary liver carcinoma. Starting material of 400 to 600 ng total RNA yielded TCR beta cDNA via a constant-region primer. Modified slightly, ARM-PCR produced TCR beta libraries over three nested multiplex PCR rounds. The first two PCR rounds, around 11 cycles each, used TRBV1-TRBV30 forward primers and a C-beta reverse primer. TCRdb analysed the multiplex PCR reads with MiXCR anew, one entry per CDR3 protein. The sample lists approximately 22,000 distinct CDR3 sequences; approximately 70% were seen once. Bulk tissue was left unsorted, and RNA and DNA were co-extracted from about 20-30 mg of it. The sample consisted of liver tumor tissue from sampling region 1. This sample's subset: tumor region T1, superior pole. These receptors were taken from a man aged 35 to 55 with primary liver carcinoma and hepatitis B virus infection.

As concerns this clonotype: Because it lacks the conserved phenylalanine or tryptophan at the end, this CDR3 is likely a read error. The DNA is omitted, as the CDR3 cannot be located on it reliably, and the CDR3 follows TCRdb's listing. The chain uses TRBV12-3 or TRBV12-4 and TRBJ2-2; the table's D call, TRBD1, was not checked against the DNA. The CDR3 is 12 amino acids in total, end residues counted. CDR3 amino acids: CASSLCPGELFL.

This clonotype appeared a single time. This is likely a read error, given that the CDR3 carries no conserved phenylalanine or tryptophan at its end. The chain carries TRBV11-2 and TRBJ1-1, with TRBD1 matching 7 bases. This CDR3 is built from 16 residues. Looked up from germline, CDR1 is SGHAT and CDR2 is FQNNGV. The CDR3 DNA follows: TGTGTCAACAGCCCATCCAGGGGGTTGGTGAACACTGAAGCTTTCTCA. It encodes CVNSPSRGLVNTEAFS.

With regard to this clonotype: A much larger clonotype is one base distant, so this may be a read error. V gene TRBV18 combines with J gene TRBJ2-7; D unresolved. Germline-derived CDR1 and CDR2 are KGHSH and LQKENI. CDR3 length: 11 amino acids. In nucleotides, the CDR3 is TGTGCCAGCTCACCAATGGGCGAGCACTACTTC. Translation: CASSPMGEHYF.

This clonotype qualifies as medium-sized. The CDR3 DNA sequence: TGTGCCAGCAGTGAAGCGACTAGCGGGAGGGGGCGGGAGCAGTTCTTC. Its protein product is CASSEATSGRGREQFF. This chain links TRBV6-1 with TRBJ2-1; 14 bases agree with TRBD2. After removal of 0 bases from V and 10 bases from J, the junction contained 5 bases not matched to a gene. Germline-derived CDR1 and CDR2 are MNHNS and SASEGT. The CDR3 has 16 residues.

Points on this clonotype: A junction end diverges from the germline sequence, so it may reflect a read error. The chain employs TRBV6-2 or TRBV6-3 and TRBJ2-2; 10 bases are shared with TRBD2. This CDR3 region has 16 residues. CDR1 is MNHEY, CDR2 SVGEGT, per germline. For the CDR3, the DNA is TGTACCAGCAGTTATCGGCTAGCGGGAGCCGACGGGGAGTTGCTTTTT. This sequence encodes CTSSYRLAGADGELLF.

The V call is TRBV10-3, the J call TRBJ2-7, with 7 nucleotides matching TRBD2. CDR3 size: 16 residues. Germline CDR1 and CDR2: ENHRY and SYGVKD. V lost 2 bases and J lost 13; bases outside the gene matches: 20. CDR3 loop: CAISERLADRRDVQYF. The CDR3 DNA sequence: TGTGCCATCAGTGAGAGGCTAGCGGACCGCCGGGACGTGCAATACTTC.

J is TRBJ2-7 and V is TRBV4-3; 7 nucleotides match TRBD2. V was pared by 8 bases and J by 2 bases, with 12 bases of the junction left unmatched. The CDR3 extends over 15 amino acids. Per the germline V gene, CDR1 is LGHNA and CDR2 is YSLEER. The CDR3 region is CASGQDREAPYEQYF. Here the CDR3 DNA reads TGCGCCAGCGGTCAAGATCGGGAGGCTCCCTACGAGCAGTACTTC.

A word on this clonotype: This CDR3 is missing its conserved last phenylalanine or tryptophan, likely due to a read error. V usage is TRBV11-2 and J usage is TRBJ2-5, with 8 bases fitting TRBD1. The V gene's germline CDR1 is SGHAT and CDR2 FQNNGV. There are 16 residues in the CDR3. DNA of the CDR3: TGTGCCAACAGCTTAACAGCAGGGGGCTCGGGGGAGATCCAGTACGTC. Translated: CANSLTAGGSGEIQYV.

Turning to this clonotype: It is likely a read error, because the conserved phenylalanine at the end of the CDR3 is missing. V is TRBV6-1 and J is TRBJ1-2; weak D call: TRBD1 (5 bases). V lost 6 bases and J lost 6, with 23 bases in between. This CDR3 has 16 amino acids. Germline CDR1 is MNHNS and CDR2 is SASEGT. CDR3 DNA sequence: TGTGCCAGCAGCCAGGATACCGGGGACGGGAACAATGGCTACACCGTC. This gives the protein CASSQDTGDGNNGYTV.

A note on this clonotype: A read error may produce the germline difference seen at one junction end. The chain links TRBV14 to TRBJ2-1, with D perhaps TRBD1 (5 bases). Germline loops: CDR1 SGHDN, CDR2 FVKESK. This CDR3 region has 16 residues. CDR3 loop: CACSAPGDSSYNEQFF. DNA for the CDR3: TGTGCCTGCAGCGCGCCAGGAGACAGCTCATACAATGAGCAGTTCTTC.

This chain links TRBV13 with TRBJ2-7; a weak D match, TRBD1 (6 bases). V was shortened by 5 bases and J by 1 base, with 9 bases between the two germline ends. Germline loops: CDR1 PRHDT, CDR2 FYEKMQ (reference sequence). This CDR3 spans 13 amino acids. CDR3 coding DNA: TGTGCCAGCAGCCGGGGACAATCCTACGAGCAGTACTTC. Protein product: CASSRGQSYEQYF.

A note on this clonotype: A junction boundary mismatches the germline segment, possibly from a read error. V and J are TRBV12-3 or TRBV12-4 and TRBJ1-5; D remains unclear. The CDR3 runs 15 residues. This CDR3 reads CASSFEQGSNQLQLF. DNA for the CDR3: TGTGCCAGCAGTTTTGAGCAAGGAAGCAATCAGCTCCAGCTTTTT.

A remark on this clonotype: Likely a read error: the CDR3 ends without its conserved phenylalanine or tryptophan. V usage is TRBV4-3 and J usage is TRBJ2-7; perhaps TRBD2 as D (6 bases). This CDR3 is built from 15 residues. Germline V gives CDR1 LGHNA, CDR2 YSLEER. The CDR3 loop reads CASSQGRETPYKQYS. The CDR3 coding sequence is TGCGCCAGCAGCCAAGGTCGGGAGACTCCCTACAAGCAGTACTCC.

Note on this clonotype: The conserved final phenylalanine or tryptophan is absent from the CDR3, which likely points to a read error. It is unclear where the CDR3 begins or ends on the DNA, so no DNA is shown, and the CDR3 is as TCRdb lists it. The CDR3 is CASSQGDRIYGYTL. The rearrangement joins TRBV4-1 to TRBJ1-2; the table assigns TRBD1, which was not confirmed against the DNA. The CDR3 has 14 amino acids, counting both end residues. Looked up from germline, CDR1 is MGHRA and CDR2 is YSYEKL.

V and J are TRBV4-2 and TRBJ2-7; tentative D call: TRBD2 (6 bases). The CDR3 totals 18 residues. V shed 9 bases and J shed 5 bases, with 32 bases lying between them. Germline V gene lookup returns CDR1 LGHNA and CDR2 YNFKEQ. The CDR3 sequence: CASSGKPGLAEGPHEQYF. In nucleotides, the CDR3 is TGTGCCAGTAGTGGAAAACCTGGATTAGCGGAAGGGCCACACGAGCAGTACTTC.

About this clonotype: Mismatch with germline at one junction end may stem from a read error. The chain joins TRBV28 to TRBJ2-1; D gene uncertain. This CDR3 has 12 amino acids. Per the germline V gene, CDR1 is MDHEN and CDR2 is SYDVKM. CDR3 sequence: CASSIGYNEQFF. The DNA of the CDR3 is TGTGCCAGCAGTATAGGTTACAATGAACAGTTCTTC.

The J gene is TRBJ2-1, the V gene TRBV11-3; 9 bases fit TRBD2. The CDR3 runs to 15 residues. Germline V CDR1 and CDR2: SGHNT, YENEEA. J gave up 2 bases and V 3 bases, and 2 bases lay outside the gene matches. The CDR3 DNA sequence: TGTGCCAGCAGCTTTAGCGGGGGACCCTACAATGAGCAGTTCTTC. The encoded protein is CASSFSGGPYNEQFF.

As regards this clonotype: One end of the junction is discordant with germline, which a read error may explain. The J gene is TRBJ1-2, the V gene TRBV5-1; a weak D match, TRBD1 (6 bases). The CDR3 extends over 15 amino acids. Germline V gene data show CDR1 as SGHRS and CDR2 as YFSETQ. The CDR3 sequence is CASNLVYDRIYGYTF. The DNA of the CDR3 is TGCGCCAGCAACTTGGTTTATGACAGGATCTATGGCTACACCTTC.

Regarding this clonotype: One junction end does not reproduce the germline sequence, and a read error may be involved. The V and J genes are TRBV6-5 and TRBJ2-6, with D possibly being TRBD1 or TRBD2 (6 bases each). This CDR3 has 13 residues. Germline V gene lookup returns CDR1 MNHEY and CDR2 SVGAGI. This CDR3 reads CAITERGANVLAF. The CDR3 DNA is TGTGCCATCACCGAGAGGGGGGCCAACGTCCTGGCTTTC.

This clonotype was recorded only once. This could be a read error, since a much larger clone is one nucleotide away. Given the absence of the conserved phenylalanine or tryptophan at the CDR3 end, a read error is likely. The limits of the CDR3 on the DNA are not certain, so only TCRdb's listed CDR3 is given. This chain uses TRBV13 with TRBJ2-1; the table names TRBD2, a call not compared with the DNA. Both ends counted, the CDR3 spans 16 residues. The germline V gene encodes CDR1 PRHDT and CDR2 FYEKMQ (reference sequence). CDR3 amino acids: CASSSRLALYDNEQLY.

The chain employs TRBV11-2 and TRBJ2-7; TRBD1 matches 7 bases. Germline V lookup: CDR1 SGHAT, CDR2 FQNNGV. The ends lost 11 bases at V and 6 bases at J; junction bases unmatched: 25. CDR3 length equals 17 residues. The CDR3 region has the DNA TGTGCCTGTAGCCTAATTCTAGTTCAGGGGGTATGGGGCGAGCAGTACTTC. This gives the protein CACSLILVQGVWGEQYF. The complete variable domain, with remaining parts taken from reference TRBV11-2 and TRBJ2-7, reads EAGVAQSPRYKIIEKRQSVAFWCNPISGHATLYWYQQILGQGPKLLIQFQNNGVVDDSQLPKDRFSAERLKGVDSTLKIQPAKLEDSAVYLCACSLILVQGVWGEQYFGPGTRLTVT.

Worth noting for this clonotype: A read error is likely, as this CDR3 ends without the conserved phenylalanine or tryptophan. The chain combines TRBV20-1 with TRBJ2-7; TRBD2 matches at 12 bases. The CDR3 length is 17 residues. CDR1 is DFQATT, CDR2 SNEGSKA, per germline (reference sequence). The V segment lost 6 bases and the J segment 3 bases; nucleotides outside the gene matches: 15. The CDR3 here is CSARRTTRTSGNYEQYL. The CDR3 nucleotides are TGCAGTGCGCGAAGGACAACCAGGACTAGCGGGAACTACGAGCAGTACTTA.

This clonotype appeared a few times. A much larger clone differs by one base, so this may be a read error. The CDR3 is CSTLRDYNEQFF. The CDR3 coding sequence is TGCAGCACCCTAAGGGACTACAATGAGCAGTTCTTC. The chain links TRBV29-1 to TRBJ2-1; D remains unclear. The germline V and J ends were trimmed by 8 bases and 3 bases, with 11 bases remaining between them. CDR1 and CDR2 from the germline V gene are SQVTM and ANQGSEA. The CDR3 extends over 12 amino acids.

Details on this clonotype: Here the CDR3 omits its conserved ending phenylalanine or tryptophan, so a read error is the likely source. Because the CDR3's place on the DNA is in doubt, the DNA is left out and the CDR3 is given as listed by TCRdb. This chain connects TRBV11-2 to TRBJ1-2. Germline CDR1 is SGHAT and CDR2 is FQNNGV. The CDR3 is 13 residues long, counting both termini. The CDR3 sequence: CASSLGANYGYTI.

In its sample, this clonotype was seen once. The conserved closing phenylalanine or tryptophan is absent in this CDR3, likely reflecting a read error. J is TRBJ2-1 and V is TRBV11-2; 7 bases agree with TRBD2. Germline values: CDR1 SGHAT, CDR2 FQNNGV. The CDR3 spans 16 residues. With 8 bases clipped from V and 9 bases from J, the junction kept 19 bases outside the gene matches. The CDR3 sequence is CASGPFSSGKDGEQFS. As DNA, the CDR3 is TGTGCCAGCGGCCCTTTTTCCAGCGGGAAGGATGGTGAGCAGTTCTCC.

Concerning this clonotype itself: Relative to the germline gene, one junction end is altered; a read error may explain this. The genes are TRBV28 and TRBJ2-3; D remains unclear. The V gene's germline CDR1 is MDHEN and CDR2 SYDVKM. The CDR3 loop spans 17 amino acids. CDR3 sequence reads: CASSIPRATSISDRQYF. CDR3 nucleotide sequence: TGTGCCAGCAGTATCCCCCGAGCTACAAGTATCTCAGATAGGCAGTATTTT.

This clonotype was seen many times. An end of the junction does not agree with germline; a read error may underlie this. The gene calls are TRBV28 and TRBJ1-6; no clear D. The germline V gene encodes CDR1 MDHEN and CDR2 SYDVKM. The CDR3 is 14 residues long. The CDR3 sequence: CASSLDLDNSLLHF. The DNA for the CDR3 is TGTGCCAGCAGTTTGGATTTGGATAATTCACTCCTCCACTTT.

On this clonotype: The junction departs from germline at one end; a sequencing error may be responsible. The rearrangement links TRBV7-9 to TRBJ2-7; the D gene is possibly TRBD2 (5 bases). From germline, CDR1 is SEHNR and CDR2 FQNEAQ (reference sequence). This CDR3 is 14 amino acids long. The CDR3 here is CASSRTCEYYEQYF. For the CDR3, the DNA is TGTGCTAGCAGCCGGACTTGCGAGTACTACGAGCAGTACTTC.

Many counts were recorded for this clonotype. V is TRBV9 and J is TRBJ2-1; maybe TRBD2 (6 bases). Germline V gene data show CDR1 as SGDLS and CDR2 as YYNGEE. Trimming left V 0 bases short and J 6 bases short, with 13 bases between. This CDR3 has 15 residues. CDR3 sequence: CASSVGTLGGNEQFF. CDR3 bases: TGTGCCAGCAGCGTAGGGACCCTCGGGGGCAATGAGCAGTTCTTC.

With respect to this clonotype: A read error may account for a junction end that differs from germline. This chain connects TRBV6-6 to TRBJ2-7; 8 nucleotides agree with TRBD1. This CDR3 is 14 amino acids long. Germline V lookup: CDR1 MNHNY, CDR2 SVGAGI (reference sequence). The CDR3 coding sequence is TGTGCCAGCAGTTACGGGACAGGTGATAGCAAGCAGTATTTC. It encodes CASSYGTGDSKQYF.